One and the same sample provided the 25 T cell receptor beta chains below, sequenced in a study of blood T cell repertoires in COVID-19. Some clones are missing from TCRdb's copy, which holds only in-frame ones; the method was immunoSEQ multiplex PCR. Here the sample spans around 250,000 clones, over 75% being singletons. Sequenced: peripheral blood. The receptors here all came from a man aged 25-40 years who had recovered from COVID-19.

The gene calls are TRBV19 and TRBJ2-5; TRBD2 matches 7 bases. Germline values: CDR1 LNHDA, CDR2 SQIVND (reference sequence). With 5 bases clipped from V and 2 bases from J, the junction kept 11 bases outside the gene matches. The CDR3 loop spans 16 amino acids. CDR3 nucleotides: TGTGCCAGTAGTCACGGGGAGGGACTTTCGCAAGAGACCCAGTACTTC. Amino acids: CASSHGEGLSQETQYF.

V gene TRBV5-1 combines with J gene TRBJ2-5, with D perhaps matching TRBD2 (6 bases). Germline V gene sequence: CDR1 SGHRS, CDR2 YFSETQ. There are 15 residues in the CDR3. V lost 4 bases and J 2 bases, leaving 15 bases between the germline ends. This CDR3 reads CASSGRLGVQETQYF. The CDR3 DNA reads TGCGCCAGCAGCGGGAGGCTGGGGGTACAAGAGACCCAGTACTTC. The variable domain in full, with the rest retrieved from reference TRBV5-1 and TRBJ2-5, is KAGVTQTPRYLIKTRGQQVTLSCSPISGHRSVSWYQQTPGQGLQFLFEYFSETQRNKGNFPGRFSGRQFSNSRSEMNVSTLELGDSALYLCASSGRLGVQETQYFGPGTRLLVL.

This clone was seen only a few times. V and J are TRBV3-1 (or the pseudogene TRBV3-2) and TRBJ2-7; D possibly corresponds to TRBD1 (6 bases). Germline CDR1 is LGHDT and CDR2 is YNNKEL (reference sequence). CDR3 size: 14 residues. Trimming took 4 bases from V and 0 from J, leaving 10 bases between them. CDR3 protein: CASSRGGVSYEQYF. The CDR3 DNA reads as TGTGCCAGCAGCCGAGGGGGAGTCTCCTACGAGCAGTACTTC.

V usage is TRBV9 and J usage is TRBJ2-1, with 7 positions matching TRBD2. The CDR3 extends over 16 amino acids. Germline trimming cut 0 bases from V and 0 bases from J; bases unmatched to any gene: 3. From germline, CDR1 is SGDLS and CDR2 YYNGEE. CDR3: CASSVAGGVSYNEQFF. The CDR3 nucleotides are TGTGCCAGCAGCGTAGCTGGGGGGGTCTCCTACAATGAGCAGTTCTTC.

This chain links TRBV5-4 with TRBJ2-2; D perhaps matches TRBD1 (5 bases). From germline, CDR1 is SGHNT and CDR2 YYREEE (reference sequence). Trimming took 4 bases from V and 0 from J, leaving 13 bases between them. The CDR3 loop spans 16 amino acids. The CDR3 bases are TGTGCCAGCAGCATCTTCAGGGCCTCGAACACCGGGGAGCTGTTTTTT. Residues: CASSIFRASNTGELFF.

The CDR3 loop is CASSESGTKGYNEQFF. Here the CDR3 DNA reads TGTGCCAGCAGCGAGTCTGGGACAAAAGGGTACAATGAGCAGTTCTTC. This chain links TRBV28 with TRBJ2-1, with D possibly being TRBD1 (6 bases). The CDR3 contains 16 residues. With 6 bases removed from V and 4 bases from J, the gap between germline ends came to 19 bases. CDR1 MDHEN and CDR2 SYDVKM come from the germline V gene. Combining the CDR3 with reference TRBV28 and TRBJ2-1 gives the whole variable domain DVKVTQSSRYLVKRTGEKVFLECVQDMDHENMFWYRQDPGLGLRLIYFSYDVKMKEKGDIPEGYSVSREKKERFSLILESASTNQTSMYLCASSESGTKGYNEQFFGPGTRLTVL.

The chain couples TRBV28 to TRBJ2-5; the match to TRBD2 covers 8 bases. V dropped 4 bases and J dropped 1; count of bases not matched to a gene: 8. Germline V gene lookup returns CDR1 MDHEN and CDR2 SYDVKM. This CDR3 contains 16 residues. CDR3 amino acids: CASSSGGAGAQETQYF. The CDR3 DNA follows: TGTGCCAGCAGTTCGGGGGGAGCGGGGGCCCAAGAGACCCAGTACTTC.

The genes are TRBV19 and TRBJ1-3; no definite D call. From germline, CDR1 is LNHDA and CDR2 SQIVND (reference sequence). The V end was cut by 5 bases, the J end by 5 bases, with 10 bases between. This CDR3 is 13 amino acids long. This CDR3 is CASSPIQRNTIYF. CDR3 DNA: TGTGCCAGTAGTCCCATACAGAGAAACACCATATATTTT.

The chain has TRBV4-1 and TRBJ2-1; a possible D gene is TRBD2 (6 bases). Trimming pared 2 bases from V and 4 bases from J, leaving 18 bases between. Germline V gene sequence: CDR1 MGHRA, CDR2 YSYEKL. This CDR3 is 17 amino acids long. The CDR3 nucleotides are TGCGCCAGCAGCCAACTGGACCTTGGGGGGATGTACAATGAGCAGTTCTTC. Its protein is CASSQLDLGGMYNEQFF.

This chain connects TRBV15 to TRBJ1-6; D is undetermined. V was shortened by 0 bases and J by 0 bases, with 9 bases between the two germline ends. This CDR3 is 17 amino acids long. From germline, CDR1 is LNHNV and CDR2 YYDKDF (reference sequence). In nucleotides, the CDR3 is TGTGCCACCAGCAGAGATGGAAGGAGCTCCTATAATTCACCCCTCCACTTT. Amino acid sequence: CATSRDGRSSYNSPLHF.

This chain connects TRBV5-1 to TRBJ1-2; 9 bases line up with TRBD1. The CDR3 is 15 residues long. In germline, CDR1 is SGHRS, CDR2 YFSETQ. Unmatched junction bases numbered 10, after V lost 4 bases and J lost 6 bases. Here the CDR3 reads CASSTAGTGSDGYTF. DNA for the CDR3: TGCGCCAGCAGCACAGCCGGGACAGGGTCGGATGGCTACACCTTC.

The rearrangement links TRBV6-5 to TRBJ1-2; TRBD1 matches at 8 bases. V lost 7 bases and J lost 6; bases outside the gene matches: 13. Germline V CDR1 and CDR2: MNHEY, SVGAGI. The CDR3 has 15 residues. The CDR3 sequence: CASNLSGQGVDGYTF. CDR3 in DNA: TGTGCCAGCAACCTTTCCGGACAGGGTGTTGATGGCTACACCTTC.

V is TRBV5-5 and J is TRBJ2-3; 8 nucleotides align to TRBD1. The V segment lost 4 bases and the J segment 0 bases; nucleotides outside the gene matches: 7. There are 16 residues in the CDR3. Germline-derived CDR1 and CDR2 are SGHKS and YYEKEE (reference sequence). The CDR3 spells CASSRRTGTSTDTQYF. CDR3 nucleotide sequence: TGTGCCAGCAGCCGAAGGACAGGGACAAGCACAGATACGCAGTATTTT.

The chain's CDR3 is CASSMGAGVAETQYF. The CDR3 nucleotides are TGTGCCAGTAGTATGGGGGCGGGGGTAGCCGAGACCCAGTACTTC. V is TRBV19 and J is TRBJ2-5, with a possible D match to TRBD2 (7 bases). Germline CDR1 LNHDA, CDR2 SQIVND (reference sequence). The CDR3 totals 15 residues. The V end was cut by 3 bases, the J end by 5 bases, with 16 bases between.

This clone was seen only once. The V and J genes are TRBV19 and TRBJ1-1; D possibly corresponds to TRBD1 (5 bases). The germline V gene encodes CDR1 LNHDA and CDR2 SQIVND (reference sequence). The CDR3 is 13 residues long. Trimming pared 6 bases from V and 10 bases from J, leaving 18 bases between. This chain's CDR3 is CASSLIGFQGAFF. The CDR3 region has the DNA TGTGCCAGTAGCCTAATAGGGTTCCAGGGAGCTTTCTTT. The variable domain in full, with the rest retrieved from reference TRBV19 and TRBJ1-1, is DGGITQSPKYLFRKEGQNVTLSCEQNLNHDAMYWYRQDPGQGLRLIYYSQIVNDFQKGDIAEGYSVSREKKESFPLTVTSAQKNPTAFYLCASSLIGFQGAFFGQGTRLTVV.

The J gene is TRBJ2-1, the V gene TRBV18; D perhaps matches TRBD2 (6 bases). This CDR3 has 17 amino acids. The germline gives CDR1 KGHSH, CDR2 LQKENI. V was shortened by 0 bases and J by 0 bases, with 12 bases between the two germline ends. CDR3 sequence reads: CASSPPEGSHSYNEQFF. The CDR3, as DNA: TGTGCCAGCTCACCACCGGAGGGGTCCCACTCCTACAATGAGCAGTTCTTC.

The chain employs TRBV5-1 and TRBJ1-1; TRBD1 matches at 10 bases. Per germline, CDR1 SGHRS and CDR2 YFSETQ. V gave up 6 bases and J gave up 11 bases; unmatched junction bases: 10. The CDR3 is made up of 13 amino acids. The CDR3 loop is CASTPDRGQAAFF. The CDR3 DNA sequence: TGCGCCAGCACCCCTGACAGGGGGCAGGCGGCTTTCTTT. The entire variable domain, with the rest obtained from reference TRBV5-1 and TRBJ1-1, is as follows: KAGVTQTPRYLIKTRGQQVTLSCSPISGHRSVSWYQQTPGQGLQFLFEYFSETQRNKGNFPGRFSGRQFSNSRSEMNVSTLELGDSALYLCASTPDRGQAAFFGQGTRLTVV.

V and J are TRBV4-1 and TRBJ2-7, with D hard to call. Germline V lookup: CDR1 MGHRA, CDR2 YSYEKL. Deletions cut 2 bases from V and 6 bases from J, with 11 bases between. This CDR3 is built from 13 residues. The CDR3: CASSQRRTTEQYF. In nucleotides, the CDR3 is TGCGCCAGCAGCCAACGCAGAACTACCGAGCAGTACTTC.

This sequence joins TRBV5-1 and TRBJ2-1; D call uncertain. Germline-derived CDR1 and CDR2 are SGHRS and YFSETQ. V was pared by 0 bases and J by 3 bases, with 10 bases between. CDR3 length: 15 amino acids. The CDR3 DNA is TGCGCCAGCAGCTTGGTCTCCGAGAGCTACAATGAGCAGTTCTTC. Protein sequence: CASSLVSESYNEQFF.

This chain links TRBV7-9 with TRBJ1-2; a possible D gene is TRBD1 (6 bases). There are 14 residues in the CDR3. Trimming pared 1 base from V and 5 bases from J, leaving 11 bases between. CDR1 SEHNR and CDR2 FQNEAQ come from the germline V gene (reference sequence). CDR3 nucleotide sequence: TGTGCCAGCAGCTTAGATGGGGACATTTATGGCTACACCTTC. Translating it yields CASSLDGDIYGYTF.

The V and J genes are TRBV6-5 and TRBJ2-5, with TRBD2 identical over 7 bases. Germline CDR1 is MNHEY and CDR2 is SVGAGI. With 5 bases clipped from V and 5 bases from J, the junction kept 8 bases outside the gene matches. There are 14 residues in the CDR3. Here the CDR3 DNA reads TGTGCCAGCAGTCCCGGTGGGGGAGGGGAGACCCAGTACTTC. Protein product: CASSPGGGGETQYF.

The rearrangement uses TRBV7-2 and TRBJ1-3; a possible D gene is TRBD1 (5 bases). V lost 5 bases, J lost 4 bases, and 18 bases lay in between. CDR3 length: 16 amino acids. Germline V gene data show CDR1 as SGHTA and CDR2 as FQGNSA. CDR3 nucleotide sequence: TGTGCCAGCAGCCACATTCTGGGGGGTGGAGGAAACACCATATATTTT. Translated: CASSHILGGGGNTIYF.

The chain employs TRBV9 and TRBJ1-4; D is perhaps TRBD1 (6 bases). The CDR3 consists of 15 residues. Germline V CDR1 and CDR2: SGDLS, YYNGEE. Between the trimmed V and J ends, which lost 3 bases and 6 bases, there was a span of 15 bases. The DNA for the CDR3 is TGTGCCAGCAGCGCTGAGGGGGGGCGGTATGAAAAACTGTTTTTT. Protein: CASSAEGGRYEKLFF.

The V gene is TRBV29-1, the J gene TRBJ2-7; maybe TRBD2 (7 bases). Trimming left V 2 bases short and J 13 bases short, with 30 bases between. This CDR3 region has 16 residues. Germline-derived CDR1 and CDR2 are SQVTM and ANQGSEA. CDR3 loop: CSVERGGRNRSLRCYV. The CDR3 nucleotides are TGCAGCGTTGAAAGGGGGGGGCGGAACCGGAGTCTTCGTTGCTACGTC.

V and J are TRBV9 and TRBJ1-6; D is perhaps TRBD1 (5 bases). Trimming pared 3 bases from V and 7 bases from J, leaving 11 bases between. The CDR3 totals 14 residues. Germline V gives CDR1 SGDLS, CDR2 YYNGEE. CDR3 loop: CASSATTGNSPLHF. The CDR3 nucleotides read TGTGCCAGCAGCGCGACCACAGGCAATTCACCCCTCCACTTT.